These 27 T cell receptor beta chains were all obtained from the same sample, sequenced in a study of T cell changes during pregnancy in multiple sclerosis. Profiling relied on immunoSEQ multiplex PCR, and the TCRdb table lists in-frame clones only, not all of them. The sample yields tens of thousands of clones, about 90% seen once. The sequenced sample was CD4+ T cells from peripheral blood mononuclear cells, obtained in the second trimester of pregnancy. The receptors originated from a female donor with multiple sclerosis, enrolled in a pregnancy study.

The V call is TRBV5-4, the J call TRBJ2-7, with D possibly TRBD2 on 5 matching bases. This CDR3 spans 16 amino acids. Looked up from germline, CDR1 is SGHNT and CDR2 is YYREEE (reference sequence). Trimming took off 0 bases at V and 6 bases at J, with 19 bases between the two ends. CDR3 coding DNA: TGTGCCAGCAGCTTGGCCCTCGAAGGCCGGGGTGGCGAGCAGTACTTC. As protein: CASSLALEGRGGEQYF.

This chain connects TRBV30 to TRBJ1-2; 9 nucleotides align to TRBD1. V was clipped by 0 bases and J by 8 bases; unmatched bases: 7. The germline gives CDR1 GTSNPN, CDR2 SVGIG (reference sequence). This CDR3 is 14 amino acids long. CDR3 sequence reads: CAWSVKGQGGGYTF. CDR3 nucleotides: TGTGCCTGGAGTGTAAAGGGACAGGGAGGAGGCTACACCTTC.

This clone occurred a few times. Written as DNA, the CDR3 is TGCGCCAGCAGCTCGGGACAGGGTGGGGGGAACACTGAAGCTTTCTTT. Encoded protein: CASSSGQGGGNTEAFF. The chain combines TRBV5-1 with TRBJ1-1, with TRBD1 matching over 9 bases. The CDR3 loop spans 16 amino acids. The germline CDR1 and CDR2 sequences are SGHRS and YFSETQ. J lost 1 base, V lost 3 bases, and 7 bases had no gene match. The variable domain in full, completed from reference TRBV5-1 and TRBJ1-1, reads KAGVTQTPRYLIKTRGQQVTLSCSPISGHRSVSWYQQTPGQGLQFLFEYFSETQRNKGNFPGRFSGRQFSNSRSEMNVSTLELGDSALYLCASSSGQGGGNTEAFFGQGTRLTVV.

J is TRBJ1-5 and V is TRBV6-5; D call uncertain. V lost 6 bases and J 9 bases, leaving 18 bases between the germline ends. CDR1 is MNHEY, CDR2 SVGAGI, per germline. The CDR3 runs to 14 residues. CDR3 in DNA: TGTGCCAGCAGCTCAGGCTTCAATTCCTCGCCCCAGCATTTT. Translated: CASSSGFNSSPQHF.

This rearrangement joins TRBV30 to TRBJ1-5; D remains unclear. V was cut by 0 bases and J by 3 bases, with 12 bases left in between. The CDR3 extends over 15 amino acids. Germline V gene lookup returns CDR1 GTSNPN and CDR2 SVGIG (reference sequence). The CDR3 loop reads CAWSVDMRPNQPQHF. Written as DNA, the CDR3 is TGTGCCTGGAGTGTTGATATGAGGCCCAATCAGCCCCAGCATTTT.

The chain joins TRBV19 to TRBJ2-3, with no clear D. The CDR3 contains 13 residues. Between the trimmed V and J ends, which lost 0 bases and 4 bases, there was a span of 5 bases. Germline CDR1 is LNHDA and CDR2 is SQIVND (reference sequence). CDR3 DNA sequence: TGTGCCAGTAGTATAGATATTGCAGATACGCAGTATTTT. Protein sequence: CASSIDIADTQYF.

The chain employs TRBV27 and TRBJ1-1; possible D gene TRBD1, 6 bases. Trimming removed 5 bases at V and 4 bases at J, with 17 bases between. This CDR3 is built from 15 residues. The germline CDR1 and CDR2 sequences are MNHEY and SMNVEV (reference sequence). The CDR3: CASSKSLRGITEAFF. The CDR3 nucleotides read TGTGCCAGCAGTAAATCTCTCAGGGGAATCACTGAAGCTTTCTTT.

This sequence joins TRBV6-6 and TRBJ2-7; D possibly corresponds to TRBD2 (6 bases). This CDR3 comprises 16 residues. The V end was cut by 4 bases, the J end by 0 bases, with 16 bases between. Germline CDR1 is MNHNY and CDR2 is SVGAGI (reference sequence). CDR3 loop: CASSFTDGGDSYEQYF. Written as DNA, the CDR3 is TGTGCCAGCAGTTTCACTGACGGAGGGGACTCCTACGAGCAGTACTTC.

This clone has just one count. This CDR3 is also generated by other DNA sequences in the sample. For the CDR3, the DNA is TGCGCCAGCAGCTTGTCGGGGGAGACCCAGTACTTC. Its protein is CASSLSGETQYF. The chain combines TRBV5-1 with TRBJ2-5; a weak D match, TRBD2 (5 bases). CDR3 size: 12 residues. CDR1 SGHRS and CDR2 YFSETQ come from the germline V gene. Trimming cost V 1 base and J 5 bases, with 6 bases left between them.

V gene TRBV9 combines with J gene TRBJ1-1; 8 nucleotides match TRBD1. V lost 2 bases and J lost 5; bases outside the gene matches: 5. This CDR3 has 14 amino acids. CDR1 and CDR2 (germline): SGDLS, YYNGEE. CDR3 sequence reads: CASSVDRVLTEAFF. The CDR3 coding sequence is TGTGCCAGCAGCGTGGACAGGGTATTAACTGAAGCTTTCTTT.

This chain connects TRBV5-1 to TRBJ2-2; tentatively, D is TRBD1 (6 bases). With 1 base removed from V and 4 bases from J, the gap between germline ends came to 14 bases. The germline CDR1 and CDR2 sequences are SGHRS and YFSETQ. This CDR3 comprises 16 residues. The CDR3 reads CASSLSDQGPTGELFF. The CDR3 nucleotides are TGCGCCAGCAGCTTGTCAGACCAGGGGCCCACCGGGGAGCTGTTTTTT.

The chain carries TRBV15 and TRBJ2-7; 9 bases map to TRBD1. The CDR3 has 15 amino acids. Germline CDR1 LNHNV, CDR2 YYDKDF (reference sequence). V lost 5 bases and J lost 2; bases outside the gene matches: 7. The CDR3, as DNA: TGTGCCACCAGCTCGGACAGGGGCCAAACCTACGAGCAGTACTTC. Translating gives CATSSDRGQTYEQYF.

The chain uses TRBV27 and TRBJ1-1, with 7 nucleotides matching TRBD1. This CDR3 comprises 17 residues. After removal of 10 bases from V and 0 bases from J, the junction contained 17 bases not matched to a gene. The germline gives CDR1 MNHEY, CDR2 SMNVEV (reference sequence). This chain's CDR3 is CATGPTGRGGMNTEAFF. CDR3 bases: TGTGCCACGGGACCCACCGGAAGAGGGGGCATGAACACTGAAGCTTTCTTT.

This chain joins TRBV5-1 and TRBJ2-1; the D is unclear. V lost 6 bases, J lost 0 bases, and 10 bases lay in between. This CDR3 comprises 14 residues. Germline V gives CDR1 SGHRS, CDR2 YFSETQ. In nucleotides, the CDR3 is TGCGCCAGCAAGGTAAGGAGCTCCTACAATGAGCAGTTCTTC. This gives the protein CASKVRSSYNEQFF.

The chain couples TRBV7-2 to TRBJ2-1; 7 positions match TRBD2. Germline V gene data show CDR1 as SGHTA and CDR2 as FQGNSA. The V segment lost 1 base and the J segment 3 bases; nucleotides outside the gene matches: 3. The CDR3 contains 15 residues. Here the CDR3 DNA reads TGTGCCAGCAGCTTAGACGGGGGGAACTACAATGAGCAGTTCTTC. This encodes CASSLDGGNYNEQFF.

This clone was counted a single time. The chain is built from TRBV2 and TRBJ2-3; D perhaps matches TRBD1 (6 bases). Trimming stripped 6 bases from V and 0 bases from J, with 16 bases between. Germline CDR1 reads SNHLY; CDR2 reads FYNNEI. CDR3 length: 16 residues. The CDR3 coding sequence is TGTGCCAGCAGCCCGCGGGCAGGGGCTAGCACAGATACGCAGTATTTT. It encodes CASSPRAGASTDTQYF.

This chain uses TRBV29-1 with TRBJ2-3; 12 positions match TRBD2. Unmatched junction bases numbered 1, after V lost 2 bases and J lost 1 base. CDR1 is SQVTM and CDR2 is ANQGSEA in the germline V gene. This CDR3 contains 15 residues. DNA of the CDR3: TGCAGCGTTGAAAGGACTAGCGGGGGCACAGATACGCAGTATTTT. Translating gives CSVERTSGGTDTQYF.

This chain connects TRBV7-9 to TRBJ1-2; the D is unclear. The CDR3 has 14 amino acids. CDR1 SEHNR and CDR2 FQNEAQ come from the germline V gene (reference sequence). Trimming took 2 bases from V and 1 from J, leaving 8 bases between them. CDR3 nucleotides: TGTGCCAGCAGCTTAAGAGCCGATAACTATGGCTACACCTTC. The encoded protein is CASSLRADNYGYTF.

V gene TRBV9 combines with J gene TRBJ2-1; 9 bases agree with TRBD2. The CDR3 is 15 amino acids. CDR1 is SGDLS, CDR2 YYNGEE, per germline. V shed 1 base, J shed 7 bases, and the junction held 6 bases outside the gene matches. For the CDR3, the DNA is TGTGCCAGCAGCGTAAAGGCGGGGGGGGCTAATGAGCAGTTCTTC. Translation gives CASSVKAGGANEQFF.

The gene calls are TRBV11-2 and TRBJ1-2, with D perhaps TRBD1 (5 bases). The CDR3 covers 13 residues. The V gene lost 1 base and the J gene lost 7 bases, with 10 bases spanning the gap. From germline, CDR1 is SGHAT and CDR2 FQNNGV. DNA of the CDR3: TGTGCCAGCAGCTTAGTGCAGGGCAGTGGCTACACCTTC. Its protein is CASSLVQGSGYTF.

This chain joins TRBV6-1 and TRBJ1-1; D unresolved. This CDR3 is built from 13 residues. Trimming stripped 6 bases from V and 1 base from J, with 9 bases between. Germline values: CDR1 MNHNS, CDR2 SASEGT. Here the CDR3 reads CASSSPGNTEAFF. The CDR3 DNA sequence: TGTGCCAGCAGCTCCCCCGGGAACACTGAAGCTTTCTTT.

The V gene is TRBV9, the J gene TRBJ1-1, with 7 bases fitting TRBD1. With 3 bases clipped from V and 4 bases from J, the junction kept 3 bases outside the gene matches. Germline CDR1 reads SGDLS; CDR2 reads YYNGEE. The CDR3 runs to 13 residues. The CDR3 loop reads CASSATGFTEAFF. The CDR3 DNA is TGTGCCAGCAGCGCGACAGGGTTCACTGAAGCTTTCTTT.

In its sample, this clone was seen once. The chain joins TRBV19 to TRBJ1-2; D not resolved. Germline-derived CDR1 and CDR2 are LNHDA and SQIVND (reference sequence). The CDR3 loop spans 12 amino acids. The V end was cut by 4 bases, the J end by 7 bases, with 10 bases between. CDR3 loop: CASSRPSSGYTF. CDR3 nucleotides: TGTGCCAGTAGTAGGCCGTCCTCTGGCTACACCTTC. The full variable domain, with the rest looked up from reference TRBV19 and TRBJ1-2, is DGGITQSPKYLFRKEGQNVTLSCEQNLNHDAMYWYRQDPGQGLRLIYYSQIVNDFQKGDIAEGYSVSREKKESFPLTVTSAQKNPTAFYLCASSRPSSGYTFGSGTRLTVV.

The V call is TRBV6-5, the J call TRBJ2-5; D ambiguous. Per germline, CDR1 MNHEY and CDR2 SVGAGI. This CDR3 is built from 12 residues. The V end lost 4 bases, the J end lost 1 base, and 4 bases lay between the germline ends. Written as DNA, the CDR3 is TGTGCCAGCAGTTCCCGCCAAGAGACCCAGTACTTC. Translated: CASSSRQETQYF.

The V and J genes are TRBV6-1 and TRBJ1-1; the D is unclear. CDR1 and CDR2 from the germline V gene are MNHNS and SASEGT. The CDR3 length is 13 residues. V lost 7 bases and J 0 bases, leaving 9 bases between the germline ends. CDR3 in amino acids: CASILSVNTEAFF. CDR3 nucleotide sequence: TGTGCCAGCATCCTCAGCGTGAACACTGAAGCTTTCTTT.

The chain is built from TRBV19 and TRBJ2-3; D is unclear. The CDR3 spans 14 residues. CDR1 and CDR2 from the germline V gene are LNHDA and SQIVND (reference sequence). Trimming left V 11 bases short and J 4 bases short, with 19 bases between. CDR3 in DNA: TGTGCCCCTAACAGAGTGGGTCTGGCAGATACGCAGTATTTT. It specifies CAPNRVGLADTQYF.

J is TRBJ1-1 and V is TRBV29-1; D is possibly TRBD1 (6 bases). The CDR3 spans 16 residues. The germline gives CDR1 SQVTM, CDR2 ANQGSEA. Trimming took off 0 bases at V and 3 bases at J, with 17 bases between the two ends. CDR3 sequence reads: CSVEDLKGGQYTEAFF. The CDR3 DNA follows: TGCAGCGTTGAAGATCTTAAGGGTGGACAGTACACTGAAGCTTTCTTT.